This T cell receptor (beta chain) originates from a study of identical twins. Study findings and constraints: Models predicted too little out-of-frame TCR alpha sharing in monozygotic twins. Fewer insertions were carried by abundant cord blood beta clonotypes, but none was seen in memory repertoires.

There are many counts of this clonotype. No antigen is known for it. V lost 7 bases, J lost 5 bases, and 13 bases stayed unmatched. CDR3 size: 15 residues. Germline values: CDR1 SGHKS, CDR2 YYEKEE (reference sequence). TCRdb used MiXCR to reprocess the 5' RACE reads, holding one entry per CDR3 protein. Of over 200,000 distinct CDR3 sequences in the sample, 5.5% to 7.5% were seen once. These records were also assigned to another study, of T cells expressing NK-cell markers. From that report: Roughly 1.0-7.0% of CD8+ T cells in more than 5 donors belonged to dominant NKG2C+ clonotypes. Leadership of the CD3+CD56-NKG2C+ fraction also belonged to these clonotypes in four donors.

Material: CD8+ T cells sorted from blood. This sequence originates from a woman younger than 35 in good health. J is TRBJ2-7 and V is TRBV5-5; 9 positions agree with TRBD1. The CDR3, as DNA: TGTGCCAGCCGCATCCCCTGGGGACAGGGAGACGAGCAGTACTTC. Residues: CASRIPWGQGDEQYF.